This T cell receptor beta chain was captured in a study of blood T cells in healthy people across ages. General observations from the study: Roughly linear declines in TCR beta diversity per million T cells occurred with age. With donor CMV status unknown, expanded clonotype changes were possibly confounded.

The second PCR ran roughly 6 to 11 cycles with a sample-barcoded 5' primer and J-beta primers. Using its own MiXCR run on the 5' RACE reads, TCRdb lists one record per CDR3 protein. The repertoire holds about 970,000 distinct CDR3 sequences, with just over 50% as singletons. This CDR3 has 15 amino acids. Germline V lookup: CDR1 MNHEY, CDR2 SVGEGT. A remark on this clonotype: Its cognate antigen is unknown. One junction end does not reproduce the germline sequence, and a read error may be involved.

Source material: blood. The chain has TRBV6-2 or TRBV6-3 and TRBJ2-1, with D maybe TRBD2 (5 bases). This receptor was identified in a woman aged 55-69 years in good health. The CDR3 bases are TGTGCCAGCACCCCCTGGGAGTCGTCCTACAGTGAGCAGTTCTTC. It translates to CASTPWESSYSEQFF.